The 2 T cell receptor beta chains given below trace back to one sample, sequenced in a study of blood T cell repertoires in COVID-19. Some clones are missing from TCRdb's copy, which holds only in-frame ones; the method was immunoSEQ multiplex PCR. The sample includes approximately 220,000 clones, 90% seen only once; the top ten take around 16%. The source material was PBMCs or T cells enriched from blood (not recorded which). Source of these receptors: a man younger than 40 who had been exposed to COVID-19.

This chain connects TRBV19 to TRBJ1-5; TRBD1 agrees at 9 bases. The CDR3 has 16 residues. CDR1 LNHDA and CDR2 SQIVND come from the germline V gene (reference sequence). V trimming: 6 bases; J trimming: 4 bases; junction bases outside the gene matches: 10. DNA of the CDR3: TGTGCCAGTAGCGCCACAGGGGGCGTCGGAAATCAGCCCCAGCATTTT. Residues: CASSATGGVGNQPQHF.

For the CDR3, the DNA is TGTGCCAGCAGCCCCAGGAGGGGACAGGGCTATCAGCCCCAGCATTTT. This translates into CASSPRRGQGYQPQHF. J is TRBJ1-5 and V is TRBV9; TRBD1 matches at 9 bases. The V and J ends lost 4 bases and 5 bases, in that order; junction bases with no gene match: 10. CDR3 size: 16 residues. The germline CDR1 and CDR2 sequences are SGDLS and YYNGEE.